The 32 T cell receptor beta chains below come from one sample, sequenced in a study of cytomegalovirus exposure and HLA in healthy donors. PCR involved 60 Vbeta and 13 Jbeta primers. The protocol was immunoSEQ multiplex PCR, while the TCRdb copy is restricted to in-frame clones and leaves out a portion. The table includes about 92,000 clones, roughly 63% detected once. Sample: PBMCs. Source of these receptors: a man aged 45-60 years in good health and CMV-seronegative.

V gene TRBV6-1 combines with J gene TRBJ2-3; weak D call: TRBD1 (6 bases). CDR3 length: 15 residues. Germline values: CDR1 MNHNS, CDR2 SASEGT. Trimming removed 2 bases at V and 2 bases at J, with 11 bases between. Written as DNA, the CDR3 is TGTGCCAGCAGTGAACGGTGGACAGCCACAGATACGCAGTATTTT. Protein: CASSERWTATDTQYF.

The CDR3 bases are TGTGCCAGCAGCTTGGAGGGACAGATGTACAATGAGCAGTTCTTC. Amino acids: CASSLEGQMYNEQFF. The V gene is TRBV5-4, the J gene TRBJ2-1; 7 bases fit TRBD1. V was pared by 0 bases and J by 4 bases, with 4 bases of the junction left unmatched. CDR3 length: 15 amino acids. The germline gives CDR1 SGHNT, CDR2 YYREEE (reference sequence).

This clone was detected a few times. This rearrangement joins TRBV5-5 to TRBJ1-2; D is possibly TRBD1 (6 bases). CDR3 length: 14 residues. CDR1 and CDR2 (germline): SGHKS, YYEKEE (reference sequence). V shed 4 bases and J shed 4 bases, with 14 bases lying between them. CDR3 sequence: CASSPIGTSYGYTF. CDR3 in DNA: TGTGCCAGCAGCCCCATAGGGACAAGCTATGGCTACACCTTC.

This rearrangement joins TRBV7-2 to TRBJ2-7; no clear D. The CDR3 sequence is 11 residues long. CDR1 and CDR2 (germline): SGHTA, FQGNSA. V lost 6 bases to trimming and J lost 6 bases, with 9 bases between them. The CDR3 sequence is CASSLYIEQYF. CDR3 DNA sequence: TGTGCCAGCAGTCTCTATATCGAGCAGTACTTC.

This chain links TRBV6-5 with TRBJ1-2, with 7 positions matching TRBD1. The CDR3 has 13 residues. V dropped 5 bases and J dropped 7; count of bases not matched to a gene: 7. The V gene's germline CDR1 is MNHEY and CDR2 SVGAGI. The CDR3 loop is CASSRDRDSGYTF. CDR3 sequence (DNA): TGTGCCAGCAGTCGCGACAGGGATAGTGGCTACACCTTC.

CDR3 sequence: CASSRTGKETQYF. DNA for the CDR3: TGTGCCAGCAGCCGGACAGGGAAAGAGACCCAGTACTTC. The rearrangement links TRBV7-3 to TRBJ2-5; TRBD1 aligns across 8 bases. The CDR3 is made up of 13 amino acids. Per germline, CDR1 SGHTA and CDR2 FQGTGA. The V gene end was trimmed by 5 bases and the J gene end by 3 bases; junction bases not matched to a gene: 2.

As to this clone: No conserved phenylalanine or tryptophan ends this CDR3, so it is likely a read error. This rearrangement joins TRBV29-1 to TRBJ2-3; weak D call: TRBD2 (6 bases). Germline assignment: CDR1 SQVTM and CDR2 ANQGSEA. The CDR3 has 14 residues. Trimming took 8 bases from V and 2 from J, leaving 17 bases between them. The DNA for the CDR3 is TGCAGCCCGGGACTGTTGGCTCTCACAGATACGCAGTATGTT. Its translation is CSPGLLALTDTQYV.

CDR3 amino acids: CASSLGSGETQYF. CDR3 DNA: TGCGCCAGCAGCTTAGGGTCGGGGGAGACCCAGTACTTC. The J gene is TRBJ2-5, the V gene TRBV5-1; D perhaps matches TRBD2 (5 bases). There are 13 residues in the CDR3. V was pared by 2 bases and J by 5 bases, with 10 bases between. CDR1 is SGHRS and CDR2 is YFSETQ in the germline V gene. Full variable domain (outside the CDR3, taken from reference TRBV5-1 and TRBJ2-5): KAGVTQTPRYLIKTRGQQVTLSCSPISGHRSVSWYQQTPGQGLQFLFEYFSETQRNKGNFPGRFSGRQFSNSRSEMNVSTLELGDSALYLCASSLGSGETQYFGPGTRLLVL.

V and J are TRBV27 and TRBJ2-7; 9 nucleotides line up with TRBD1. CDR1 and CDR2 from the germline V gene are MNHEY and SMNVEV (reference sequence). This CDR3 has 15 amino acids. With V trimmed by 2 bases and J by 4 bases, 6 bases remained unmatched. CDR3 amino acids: CASSLPGTGLYEQYF. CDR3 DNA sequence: TGTGCCAGCAGTTTACCCGGGACAGGGTTATACGAGCAGTACTTC.

In DNA, the CDR3 is TGTGCCAGTAGTACGGGACTAGCGTACAATGAGCAGTTCTTC. This encodes CASSTGLAYNEQFF. This sequence joins TRBV19 and TRBJ2-1; 10 bases agree with TRBD2. In germline, CDR1 is LNHDA, CDR2 SQIVND (reference sequence). There are 14 residues in the CDR3. With V trimmed by 4 bases and J by 4 bases, 1 base remained unmatched. Looking up the rest from reference TRBV19 and TRBJ2-1 gives the full variable domain: DGGITQSPKYLFRKEGQNVTLSCEQNLNHDAMYWYRQDPGQGLRLIYYSQIVNDFQKGDIAEGYSVSREKKESFPLTVTSAQKNPTAFYLCASSTGLAYNEQFFGPGTRLTVL.

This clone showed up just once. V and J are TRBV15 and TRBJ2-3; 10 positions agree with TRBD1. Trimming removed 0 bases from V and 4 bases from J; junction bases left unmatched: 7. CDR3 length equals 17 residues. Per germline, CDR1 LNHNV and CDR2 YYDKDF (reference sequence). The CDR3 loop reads CATSRDKPGQGPDTQYF. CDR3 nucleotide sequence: TGTGCCACCAGCAGAGACAAACCGGGACAGGGGCCAGATACGCAGTATTTT.

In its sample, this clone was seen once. The CDR3 region has the DNA TGCGCCAGCAGCCAAGAGCCCCAGGGGGATTCACCCCTCCACTTT. Encoded protein: CASSQEPQGDSPLHF. The chain carries TRBV4-3 and TRBJ1-6; 7 nucleotides line up with TRBD1. Germline lookup yields CDR1 LGHNA and CDR2 YSLEER. The CDR3 spans 15 residues. V shed 0 bases, J shed 8 bases, and the junction held 4 bases outside the gene matches.

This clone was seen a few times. The CDR3, as DNA: TGCAGCGTTAGTAGTTACAGAGCTTACAATGAGCAGTTCTTC. It yields the protein CSVSSYRAYNEQFF. The chain joins TRBV29-1 to TRBJ2-1, with no clear D. The CDR3 contains 14 residues. Trimming removed 5 bases from V and 4 bases from J, with 15 bases in between. Germline V CDR1 and CDR2: SQVTM, ANQGSEA.

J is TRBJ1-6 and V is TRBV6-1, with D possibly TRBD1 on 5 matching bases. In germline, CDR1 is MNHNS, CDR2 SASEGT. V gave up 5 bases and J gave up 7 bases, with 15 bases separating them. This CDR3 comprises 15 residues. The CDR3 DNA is TGTGCCAGCAGTAATTTTCAGGGTAGCAATTCACCCCTCCACTTT. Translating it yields CASSNFQGSNSPLHF.

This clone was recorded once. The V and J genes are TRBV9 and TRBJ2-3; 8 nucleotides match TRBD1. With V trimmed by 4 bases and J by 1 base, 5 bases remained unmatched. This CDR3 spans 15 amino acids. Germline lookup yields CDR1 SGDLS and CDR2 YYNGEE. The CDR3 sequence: CASSLRGRRTDTQYF. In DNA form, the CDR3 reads TGTGCCAGCAGCCTCAGGGGGCGTCGCACAGATACGCAGTATTTT.

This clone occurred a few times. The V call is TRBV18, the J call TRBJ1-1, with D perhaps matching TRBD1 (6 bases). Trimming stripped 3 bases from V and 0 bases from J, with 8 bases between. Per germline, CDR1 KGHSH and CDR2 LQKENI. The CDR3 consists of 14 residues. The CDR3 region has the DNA TGTGCCAGCTCACCGGACAGCATGAACACTGAAGCTTTCTTT. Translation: CASSPDSMNTEAFF. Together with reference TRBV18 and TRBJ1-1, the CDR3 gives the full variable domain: NAGVMQNPRHLVRRRGQEARLRCSPMKGHSHVYWYRQLPEEGLKFMVYLQKENIIDESGMPKERFSAEFPKEGPSILRIQQVVRGDSAAYFCASSPDSMNTEAFFGQGTRLTVV.

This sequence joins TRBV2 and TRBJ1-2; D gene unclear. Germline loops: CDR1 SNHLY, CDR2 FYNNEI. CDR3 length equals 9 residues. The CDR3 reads CVQRFGSTF. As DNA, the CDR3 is TGTGTCCAGCGGTTCGGGTCCACCTTC. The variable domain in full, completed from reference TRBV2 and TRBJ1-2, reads EPEVTQTPSHQVTQMGQEVILRCVPISNHLYFYWYRQILGQKVEFLVSFYNNEISEKSEIFDDQFSVERPDGSNFTLKIRSTKLEDSAMYFCVQRFGSTFGSGTRLTVV.

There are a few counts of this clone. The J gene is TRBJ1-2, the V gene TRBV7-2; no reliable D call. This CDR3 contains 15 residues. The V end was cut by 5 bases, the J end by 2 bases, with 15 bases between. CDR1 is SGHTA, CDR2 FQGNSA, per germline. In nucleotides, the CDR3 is TGTGCCAGCAGCCCAGTCCGAGGGTCCAACTATGGCTACACCTTC. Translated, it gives CASSPVRGSNYGYTF.

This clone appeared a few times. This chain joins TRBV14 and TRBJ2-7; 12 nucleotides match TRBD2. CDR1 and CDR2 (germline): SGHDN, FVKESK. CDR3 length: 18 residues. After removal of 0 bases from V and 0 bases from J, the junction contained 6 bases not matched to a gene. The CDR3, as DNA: TGTGCCAGCAGCCAAGATAGACTAGCGGGAGAGGGCTCCTACGAGCAGTACGTC. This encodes CASSQDRLAGEGSYEQYV.

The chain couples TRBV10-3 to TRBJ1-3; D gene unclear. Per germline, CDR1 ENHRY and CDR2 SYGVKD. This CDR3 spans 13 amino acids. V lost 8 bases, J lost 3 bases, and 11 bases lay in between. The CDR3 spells CAIAGTIGNTIYF. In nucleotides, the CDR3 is TGTGCCATCGCGGGTACTATTGGAAACACCATATATTTT.

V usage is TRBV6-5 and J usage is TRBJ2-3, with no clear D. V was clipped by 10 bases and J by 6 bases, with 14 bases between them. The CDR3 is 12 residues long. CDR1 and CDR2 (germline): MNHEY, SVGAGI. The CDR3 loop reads CATSSLVDTQYF. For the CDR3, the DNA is TGTGCCACGTCAAGCCTGGTCGATACGCAGTATTTT.

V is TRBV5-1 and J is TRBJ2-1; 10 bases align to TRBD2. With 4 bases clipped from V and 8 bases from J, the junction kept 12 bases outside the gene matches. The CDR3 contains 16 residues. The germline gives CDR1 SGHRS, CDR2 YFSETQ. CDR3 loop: CASSPGIAGGGDEQFF. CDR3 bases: TGCGCCAGCAGCCCCGGGATAGCGGGGGGCGGCGATGAGCAGTTCTTC.

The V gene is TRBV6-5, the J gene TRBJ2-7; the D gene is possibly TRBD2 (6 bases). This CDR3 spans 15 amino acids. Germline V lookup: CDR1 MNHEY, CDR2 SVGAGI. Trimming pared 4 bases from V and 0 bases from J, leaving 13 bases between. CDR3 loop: CASSLGGASSYEQYF. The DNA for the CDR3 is TGTGCCAGCAGTTTAGGAGGGGCGTCCTCCTACGAGCAGTACTTC.

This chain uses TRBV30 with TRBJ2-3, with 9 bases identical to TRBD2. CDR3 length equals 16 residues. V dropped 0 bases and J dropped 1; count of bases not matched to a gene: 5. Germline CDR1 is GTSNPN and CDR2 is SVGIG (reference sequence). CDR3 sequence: CAWSVRLAGGTDTQYF. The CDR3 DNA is TGTGCCTGGAGTGTACGCTTAGCGGGGGGCACAGATACGCAGTATTTT.

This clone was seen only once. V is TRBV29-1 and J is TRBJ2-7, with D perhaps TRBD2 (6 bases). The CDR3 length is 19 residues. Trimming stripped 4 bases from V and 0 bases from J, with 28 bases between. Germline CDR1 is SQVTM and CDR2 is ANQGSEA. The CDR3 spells CSVVGQAGRRSYSSYEQYF. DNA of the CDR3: TGCAGCGTTGTGGGCCAGGCGGGACGGAGATCGTATAGCTCCTACGAGCAGTACTTC.

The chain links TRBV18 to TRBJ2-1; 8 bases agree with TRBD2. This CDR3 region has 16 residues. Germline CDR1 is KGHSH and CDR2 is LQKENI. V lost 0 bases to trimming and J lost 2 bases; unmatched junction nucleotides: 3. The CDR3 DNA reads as TGTGCCAGCTCACCACCGGGGGGACTAGCCTACAATGAGCAGTTCTTC. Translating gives CASSPPGGLAYNEQFF.

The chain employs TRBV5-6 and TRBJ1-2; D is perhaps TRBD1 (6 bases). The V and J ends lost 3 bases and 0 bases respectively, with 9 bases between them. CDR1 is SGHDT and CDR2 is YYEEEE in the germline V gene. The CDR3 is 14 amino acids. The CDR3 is CASSSGGANYGYTF. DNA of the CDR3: TGTGCCAGCAGCTCTGGGGGCGCTAACTATGGCTACACCTTC.

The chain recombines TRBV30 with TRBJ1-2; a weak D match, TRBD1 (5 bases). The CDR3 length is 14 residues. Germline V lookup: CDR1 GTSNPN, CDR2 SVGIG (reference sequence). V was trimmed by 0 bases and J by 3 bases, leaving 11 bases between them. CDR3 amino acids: CAWSVDSSYYGYTF. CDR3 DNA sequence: TGTGCCTGGAGTGTAGACAGCTCTTACTATGGCTACACCTTC.

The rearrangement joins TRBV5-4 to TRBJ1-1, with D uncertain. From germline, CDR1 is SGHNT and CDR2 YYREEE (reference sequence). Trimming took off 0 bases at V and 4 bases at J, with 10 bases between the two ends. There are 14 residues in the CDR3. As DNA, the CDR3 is TGTGCCAGCAGCTTGGCCGGAGGGAGCACTGAAGCTTTCTTT. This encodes CASSLAGGSTEAFF. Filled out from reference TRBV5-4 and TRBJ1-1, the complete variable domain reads ETGVTQSPTHLIKTRGQQVTLRCSSQSGHNTVSWYQQALGQGPQFIFQYYREEENGRGNFPPRFSGLQFPNYSSELNVNALELDDSALYLCASSLAGGSTEAFFGQGTRLTVV.

CDR3 in DNA: TGTGCCAGCAGCTTGGGAGGGGTCTATGGCTACACCTTC. It yields the protein CASSLGGVYGYTF. This chain uses TRBV7-9 with TRBJ1-2, with D possibly being TRBD1 (5 bases). The germline V and J ends were trimmed by 3 bases and 4 bases, with 9 bases remaining between them. Germline assignment: CDR1 SEHNR and CDR2 FQNEAQ (reference sequence). The CDR3 is 13 amino acids.

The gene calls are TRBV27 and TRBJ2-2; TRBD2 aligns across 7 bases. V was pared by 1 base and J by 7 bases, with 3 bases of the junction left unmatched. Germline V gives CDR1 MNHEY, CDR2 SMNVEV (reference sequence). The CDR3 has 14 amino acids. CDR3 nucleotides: TGTGCCAGCAGTTTATTAACTAGCGTCGGGGAGCTGTTTTTT. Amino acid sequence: CASSLLTSVGELFF.

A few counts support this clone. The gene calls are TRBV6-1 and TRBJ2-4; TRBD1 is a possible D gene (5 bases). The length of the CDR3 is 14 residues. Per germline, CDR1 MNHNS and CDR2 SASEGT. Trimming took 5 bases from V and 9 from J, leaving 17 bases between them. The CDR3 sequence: CASSKAGASGIQYF. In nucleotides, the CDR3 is TGTGCCAGCAGTAAGGCTGGGGCGAGTGGCATTCAGTACTTC.